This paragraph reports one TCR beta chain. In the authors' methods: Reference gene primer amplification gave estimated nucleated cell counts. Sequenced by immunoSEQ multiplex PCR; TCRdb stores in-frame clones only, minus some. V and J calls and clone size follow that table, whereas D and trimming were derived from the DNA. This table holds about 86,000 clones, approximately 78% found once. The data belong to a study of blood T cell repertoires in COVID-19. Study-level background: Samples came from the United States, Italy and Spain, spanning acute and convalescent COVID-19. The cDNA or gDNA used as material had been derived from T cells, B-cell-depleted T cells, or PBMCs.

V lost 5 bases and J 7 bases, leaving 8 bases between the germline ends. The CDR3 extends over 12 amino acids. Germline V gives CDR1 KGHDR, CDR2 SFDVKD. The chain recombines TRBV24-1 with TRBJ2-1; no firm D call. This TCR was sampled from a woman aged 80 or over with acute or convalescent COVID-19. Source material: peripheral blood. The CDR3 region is CATSASSNEQFF. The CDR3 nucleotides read TGTGCCACCAGTGCCAGTTCGAATGAGCAGTTCTTC.